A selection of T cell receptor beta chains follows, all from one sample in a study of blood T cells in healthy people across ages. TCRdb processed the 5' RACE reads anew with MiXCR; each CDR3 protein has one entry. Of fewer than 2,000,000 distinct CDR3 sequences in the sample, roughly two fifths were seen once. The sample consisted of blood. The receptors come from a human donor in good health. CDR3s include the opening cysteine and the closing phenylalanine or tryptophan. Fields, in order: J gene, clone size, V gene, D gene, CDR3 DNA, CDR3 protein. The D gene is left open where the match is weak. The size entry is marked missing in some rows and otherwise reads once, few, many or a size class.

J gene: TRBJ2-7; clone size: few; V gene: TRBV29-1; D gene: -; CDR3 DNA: TGCAGCGCCGGGACCGGATTCTCCTACGAGCAGTACTTC; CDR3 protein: CSAGTGFSYEQYF
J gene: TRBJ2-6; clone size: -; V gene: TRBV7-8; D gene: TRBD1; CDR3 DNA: TGTGCCAGCAGCCCATGGACAGGCGTGACCTCTGGGGCCAACATCCTGACTTTC; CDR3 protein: CASSPWTGVTSGANILTF
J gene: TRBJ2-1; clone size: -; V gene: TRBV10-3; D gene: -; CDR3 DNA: TGTGCCATCAGTGAGTCGATTAGCAATGAGCAGTTCTTC; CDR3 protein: CAISESISNEQFF
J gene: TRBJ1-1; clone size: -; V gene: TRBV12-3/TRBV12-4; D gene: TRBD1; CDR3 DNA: TGTGCCAGCAGTGGACAGGGGAGGTACGCTGAAGCTTTCTTT; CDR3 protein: CASSGQGRYAEAFF
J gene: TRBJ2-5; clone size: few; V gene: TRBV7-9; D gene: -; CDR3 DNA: TGTGCCAGCAGCTCCCGGGGCGGAGGGTACCAAGAGACCCAGTACTTC; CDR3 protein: CASSSRGGGYQETQYF
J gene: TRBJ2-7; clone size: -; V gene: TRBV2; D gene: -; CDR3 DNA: TGTGCCAGCAGAGACAACGTCATGAGCTCCTACGAGCAGTACTTC; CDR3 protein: CASRDNVMSSYEQYF
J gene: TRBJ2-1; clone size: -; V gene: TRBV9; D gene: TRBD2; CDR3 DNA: TGTGCCAGCAGCGTAGTCGGGGGGGCCGAATCCTACAATGAGCAGTTCTTC; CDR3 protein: CASSVVGGAESYNEQFF
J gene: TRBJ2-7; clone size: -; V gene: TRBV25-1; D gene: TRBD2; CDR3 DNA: TGTGCCAGCAGTGAATATGGGAGGGGAGGCTCCTACGAGCAGTACTTC; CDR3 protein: CASSEYGRGGSYEQYF
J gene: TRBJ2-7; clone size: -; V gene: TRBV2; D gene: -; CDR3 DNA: TGTGCCAGCGGCTCGGGGGGCGTTTACGAGCAGTACTTC; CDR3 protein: CASGSGGVYEQYF
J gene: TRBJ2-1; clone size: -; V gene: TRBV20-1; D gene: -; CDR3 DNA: TGCAGTGCTTGGGCGGGGTGGGACAATGAGCAGTTCTTC; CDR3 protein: CSAWAGWDNEQFF
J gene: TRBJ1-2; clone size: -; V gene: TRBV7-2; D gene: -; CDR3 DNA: TGTGTCAGCAGCTTAGATGAGCGTAGGGATCCTTTTGGCTACACCTTC; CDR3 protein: CVSSLDERRDPFGYTF
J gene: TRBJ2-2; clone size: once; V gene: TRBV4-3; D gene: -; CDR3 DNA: TGCGCCAGCAGCCAAGATTCTTTTCAGAACACCGGGGAGCTGTTTTTT; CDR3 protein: CASSQDSFQNTGELFF
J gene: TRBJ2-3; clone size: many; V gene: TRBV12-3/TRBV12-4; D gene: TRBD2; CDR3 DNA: TGTGCCAGCAGGGGACTAGCGGGTTACACAGATACGCAGTATTTT; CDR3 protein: CASRGLAGYTDTQYF
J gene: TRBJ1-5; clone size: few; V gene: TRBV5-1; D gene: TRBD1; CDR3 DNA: TGCGCCAGCAGCCCATCAGGGGGGTCTGGCAATCAGCCCCAGCATTTT; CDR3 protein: CASSPSGGSGNQPQHF
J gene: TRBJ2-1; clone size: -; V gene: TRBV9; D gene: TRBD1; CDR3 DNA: TGTGCCAGCAGCGCCGATTCCCTGACAGGGTTAATGGGTGAGCAGTTCTTC; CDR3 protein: CASSADSLTGLMGEQFF
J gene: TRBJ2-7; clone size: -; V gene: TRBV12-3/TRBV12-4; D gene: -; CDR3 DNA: TGTGCCAGCAGTTTCACTAGTCTGCCCTCCTACGAGCAGTACTTC; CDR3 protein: CASSFTSLPSYEQYF
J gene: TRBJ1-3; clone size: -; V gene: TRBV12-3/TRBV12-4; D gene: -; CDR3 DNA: TGTGCCAGCAGTTTTGGGGTCTCTGGAAACACCATATATTTT; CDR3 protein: CASSFGVSGNTIYF
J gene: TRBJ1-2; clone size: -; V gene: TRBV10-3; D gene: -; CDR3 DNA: TGTGCCATCAGTGCGGGTAACTATGGCTACACCTTC; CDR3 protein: CAISAGNYGYTF
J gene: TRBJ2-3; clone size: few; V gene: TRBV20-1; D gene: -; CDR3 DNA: TGCAGTGCTAGAGATGGGAGGGGGGGCACAGATACGCAGTATTTT; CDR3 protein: CSARDGRGGTDTQYF
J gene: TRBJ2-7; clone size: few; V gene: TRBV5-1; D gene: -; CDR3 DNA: TGCGCCAGCAGCTTGTCTACATCTCAATACGAGCAGTACTTC; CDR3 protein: CASSLSTSQYEQYF
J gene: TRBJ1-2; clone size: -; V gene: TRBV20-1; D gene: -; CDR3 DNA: TGCAGTGCCCCATCCCCCCGCGGCAGACTAAACTATGGCTACACCTTC; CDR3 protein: CSAPSPRGRLNYGYTF
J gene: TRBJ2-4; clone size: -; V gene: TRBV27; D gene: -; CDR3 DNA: TGTGCCAGCATGGGGGACGCAACCCAGGCCAAAAACATTCAGTACTTC; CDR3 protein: CASMGDATQAKNIQYF
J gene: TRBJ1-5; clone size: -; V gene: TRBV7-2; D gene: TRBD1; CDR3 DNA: TGTGCCAGCAGTCGCGACAGGGTACGCAATCAGCCCCAGCATTTT; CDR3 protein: CASSRDRVRNQPQHF
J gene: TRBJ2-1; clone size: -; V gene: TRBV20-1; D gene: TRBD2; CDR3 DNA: TGCAGTGCTAGGCAACTAGCGGGGGTCAATGAGCAGTTCTTC; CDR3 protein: CSARQLAGVNEQFF
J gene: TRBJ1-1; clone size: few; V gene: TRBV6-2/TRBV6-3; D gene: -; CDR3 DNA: TGTGCCAGCGGATTCAGGGATGTCACTGAAGCTTTCTTT; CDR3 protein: CASGFRDVTEAFF
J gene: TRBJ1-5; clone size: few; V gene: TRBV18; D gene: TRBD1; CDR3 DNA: TGTGCCAGCTCACCAGTAGGACAGGGGGTCGGCCAGCCCCAGCATTTT; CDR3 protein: CASSPVGQGVGQPQHF
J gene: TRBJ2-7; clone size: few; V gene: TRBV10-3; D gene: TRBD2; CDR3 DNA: TGTGCCATCAGTGAGGCAGTAGCGGGGCCCTACGAGCAGTACTTC; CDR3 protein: CAISEAVAGPYEQYF